This T cell receptor beta chain was found in a study of PD-L1 blockade in urothelial cancer. The germline CDR1 and CDR2 sequences are SGHVT and SQSDAQ. The V and J ends lost 5 bases and 5 bases respectively, with 24 bases between them. The CDR3 is made up of 17 amino acids. PCRs each included synthetic TCR analog templates spiked in. Repertoires were generated with immunoSEQ multiplex PCR, while TCRdb's copy carries only in-frame clones and drops some. The sample includes about 50,000 clones, about 90% of them seen just once. This clone was observed once. There were between 1 and 8 samples from each patient, taken pretreatment and on-treatment.

This chain joins TRBV7-4 and TRBJ1-2; D unclear. This clonotype originated in a man aged 60-69 years with urothelial cancer. The material sequenced was PBMCs, taken around atezolizumab (anti-PD-L1) treatment. In DNA form, the CDR3 reads TGTGCCAGCAGCATGTGCTTAGATTCTGTCAGGAAGTATGGCTACACCTTC. Its protein product is CASSMCLDSVRKYGYTF.